The 4 T cell receptor beta chains below were found in one sample sequenced in a study of blood T cell repertoires in COVID-19. Repertoires were generated with immunoSEQ multiplex PCR, while TCRdb's copy carries only in-frame clones and drops some. The table includes under 80,000 clones, about 88% detected once. Specimen: peripheral blood. These receptor sequences come from a man aged 70 or older with acute or convalescent COVID-19.

This clone was detected once. The chain uses TRBV2 and TRBJ2-2, with 10 bases aligning to TRBD1. The CDR3 spans 14 residues. The ends lost 8 bases at V and 6 bases at J; junction bases unmatched: 6. Looked up from germline, CDR1 is SNHLY and CDR2 is FYNNEI. CDR3 nucleotides: TGTGCCAGCTCCCGGGACAGGGGAGCCGGGGAGCTGTTTTTT. Amino acids: CASSRDRGAGELFF.

The genes are TRBV11-1 and TRBJ1-6, with D unresolved. The CDR3 consists of 14 residues. Germline loops: CDR1 SGHAT, CDR2 FQDESV (reference sequence). The V gene lost 1 base and the J gene lost 3 bases, with 4 bases spanning the gap. Written as DNA, the CDR3 is TGTGCCAGCAGCTTAGGAGGCTATAATTCACCCCTCCACTTT. Translated, it gives CASSLGGYNSPLHF. The full variable domain, in which reference TRBV11-1 and TRBJ1-6 provide the parts outside the CDR3, is EAEVAQSPRYKITEKSQAVAFWCDPISGHATLYWYRQILGQGPELLVQFQDESVVDDSQLPKDRFSAERLKGVDSTLKIQPAELGDSAMYLCASSLGGYNSPLHFGNGTRLTVT.

This clone showed up just once. The chain joins TRBV5-1 to TRBJ2-3; D gene ambiguous. The germline gives CDR1 SGHRS, CDR2 YFSETQ. This CDR3 is 16 amino acids long. V was cut by 4 bases and J by 2 bases, with 17 bases left in between. The CDR3 region is CASSAGSGGNTDTQYF. CDR3 nucleotide sequence: TGCGCCAGCAGCGCTGGGTCTGGCGGCAACACAGATACGCAGTATTTT. Filled out from reference TRBV5-1 and TRBJ2-3, the complete variable domain reads KAGVTQTPRYLIKTRGQQVTLSCSPISGHRSVSWYQQTPGQGLQFLFEYFSETQRNKGNFPGRFSGRQFSNSRSEMNVSTLELGDSALYLCASSAGSGGNTDTQYFGPGTRLTVL.

This chain uses TRBV10-1 with TRBJ2-5; possible D gene TRBD1, 6 bases. This CDR3 contains 15 residues. Between the trimmed V and J ends, which lost 5 bases and 7 bases, there was a span of 20 bases. The germline V gene has CDR1 WNHNN and CDR2 SYGVQD (reference sequence). The CDR3, as DNA: TGCGCCAGCAGTCCCAGGGGAAATTACGACGGGACCCAGTACTTC. Translation: CASSPRGNYDGTQYF.